This T cell receptor (beta chain) is drawn from a study of blood T cell repertoires in COVID-19. About the research overall: The United States, Italy and Spain provided the acute and convalescent COVID-19 samples. The analysed material was cDNA or gDNA that came from T cells, B-cell-depleted T cells, or PBMCs.

Assay: immunoSEQ multiplex PCR; the TCRdb copy retains only in-frame clones and omits some. The sample holds 150,000 or so clones, 88% seen once. This clone was detected a few times. The germline V and J ends were trimmed by 4 bases and 5 bases, with 11 bases remaining between them. Germline CDR1 is LGHDT and CDR2 is YNNKEL (reference sequence). The CDR3 has 14 residues. Sequences were obtained from peripheral blood. This TCR was sampled from a woman between 65 and 79 years old with acute or convalescent COVID-19. The rearrangement links TRBV3-1 (or the pseudogene TRBV3-2) to TRBJ1-4; a weak D match, TRBD1 (6 bases). The DNA of the CDR3 is TGTGCCAGCAGCCGACAAGGACAGAATGAAAAACTGTTTTTT. This encodes CASSRQGQNEKLFF.